Following are 15 T cell receptor beta chains from one sample sequenced in a study of CD8+ T cells in alopecia areata. Sequencing relied on a cDNA template that was reverse transcribed from extracted RNA. Here immunoSEQ multiplex PCR was the method, and the copy in TCRdb shows in-frame clones only, minus some. Of roughly 100,000 clones in the sample, 85% to 90% were seen once. Treatment here: oral pan-JAK inhibitor, 5-10 mg twice daily. The specimen comprised CD8+ T cells sorted from blood, sampled at approximately week 30, from a patient treated with tofacitinib. The source of these receptors is a human donor with alopecia areata.

The chain joins TRBV4-1 to TRBJ2-5; 9 bases match TRBD2. Germline V gives CDR1 MGHRA, CDR2 YSYEKL. CDR3 length: 17 amino acids. Trimming removed 1 base from V and 5 bases from J; junction bases left unmatched: 11. The CDR3 nucleotides are TGCGCCAGCAGCCAAGCGGTGGACTCCGGGACTAGCGAGACCCAGTACTTC. This codes for CASSQAVDSGTSETQYF.

A single count supports this clone. The CDR3 DNA follows: TGTGCCAGCAGCTTGGCAACTGGCTACAATGAGCAGTTCTTC. Its translation is CASSLATGYNEQFF. The V call is TRBV5-4, the J call TRBJ2-1; D is unclear. V was clipped by 0 bases and J by 3 bases, with 7 bases between them. This CDR3 is built from 14 residues. Germline-derived CDR1 and CDR2 are SGHNT and YYREEE (reference sequence).

CDR3 DNA sequence: TGCGCCAGCAGCCCCATGATGGGGGCGAACACTGAAGCTTTCTTT. Translation: CASSPMMGANTEAFF. The rearrangement links TRBV5-1 to TRBJ1-1, with D maybe TRBD1 (6 bases). The germline gives CDR1 SGHRS, CDR2 YFSETQ. This CDR3 region has 15 residues. Trimming took 4 bases from V and 1 from J, leaving 14 bases between them.

This chain uses TRBV7-9 with TRBJ2-7; 12 positions agree with TRBD2. Trimming at V came to 5 bases and at J to 0 bases, leaving 14 bases not matched to a gene. The CDR3 has 19 amino acids. Germline-derived CDR1 and CDR2 are SEHNR and FQNEAQ (reference sequence). The CDR3 DNA is TGTGCCAGCAGCCCTGAGGGACTAGCGGGCGGGCAGAGCTCCTACGAGCAGTACTTC. Amino acids: CASSPEGLAGGQSSYEQYF.

This sequence joins TRBV27 and TRBJ1-1; D ambiguous. The V gene lost 7 bases and the J gene lost 4 bases, with 7 bases spanning the gap. Germline loops: CDR1 MNHEY, CDR2 SMNVEV (reference sequence). This CDR3 comprises 11 residues. This CDR3 is CASITTTEAFF. The CDR3 DNA reads as TGTGCCAGCATTACGACCACTGAAGCTTTCTTT.

Only a few counts were recorded for this clone. The V call is TRBV27, the J call TRBJ1-2; 7 nucleotides line up with TRBD1. Trimming took 8 bases from V and 4 from J; bases not matched to a gene: 10. CDR1 and CDR2 from the germline V gene are MNHEY and SMNVEV (reference sequence). This CDR3 has 14 amino acids. This CDR3 is CASGLPTGLYGYTF. The CDR3, as DNA: TGTGCCAGCGGACTCCCGACAGGGCTCTATGGCTACACCTTC.

The chain has TRBV27 and TRBJ2-7, with D perhaps given as TRBD1 or TRBD2 (5 bases each). The CDR3 is 14 amino acids. Trimming took 6 bases from V and 3 from J, leaving 15 bases between them. Germline V gene sequence: CDR1 MNHEY, CDR2 SMNVEV (reference sequence). The CDR3: CASSPPGDRYEQYF. The CDR3 nucleotides read TGTGCCAGCAGCCCGCCCGGGGACCGCTACGAGCAGTACTTC.

The genes are TRBV7-6 and TRBJ2-3; no clear D gene. CDR1 is SGHVS, CDR2 FNYEAQ, per germline. Trimming stripped 1 base from V and 4 bases from J, with 21 bases between. This CDR3 is built from 18 residues. CDR3 DNA sequence: TGTGCCAGCAGCTTAGTTCGTTTAAGCGCAGGCTTATCAGATACGCAGTATTTT. This encodes CASSLVRLSAGLSDTQYF.

This chain uses TRBV29-1 with TRBJ2-2; unclear D gene. The CDR3 consists of 14 residues. V was trimmed by 2 bases and J by 4 bases, leaving 11 bases between them. CDR1 and CDR2 (germline): SQVTM, ANQGSEA. CDR3 amino acids: CSVELGFGTGELFF. Here the CDR3 DNA reads TGCAGCGTTGAATTGGGGTTTGGCACCGGGGAGCTGTTTTTT.

V usage is TRBV7-9 and J usage is TRBJ2-1; D call uncertain. Germline loops: CDR1 SEHNR, CDR2 FQNEAQ (reference sequence). V was trimmed by 3 bases and J by 4 bases, leaving 7 bases between them. The CDR3 loop spans 13 amino acids. CDR3 coding DNA: TGTGCCAGCAGCTTTGTACTTTACAATGAGCAGTTCTTC. Translation: CASSFVLYNEQFF.

This chain uses TRBV27 with TRBJ2-7; D is unclear. V lost 6 bases to trimming and J lost 1 base, with 7 bases between them. This CDR3 region has 12 residues. Germline values: CDR1 MNHEY, CDR2 SMNVEV (reference sequence). The CDR3 sequence: CASSGLSYEQYF. DNA of the CDR3: TGTGCCAGCAGCGGGCTTTCCTACGAGCAGTACTTC.

The chain joins TRBV2 to TRBJ1-2, with a tentative D call TRBD1 (5 bases). V lost 1 base and J lost 8, with 14 bases in between. The germline CDR1 and CDR2 sequences are SNHLY and FYNNEI. This CDR3 spans 14 amino acids. The CDR3 DNA sequence: TGTGCCAGCAGTGAAGGAGGGGAGTACAGAGGCTACACCTTC. Translation: CASSEGGEYRGYTF.

The chain combines TRBV19 with TRBJ2-7; no definite D call. The germline CDR1 and CDR2 sequences are LNHDA and SQIVND (reference sequence). Trimming took off 1 base at V and 1 base at J, with 5 bases between the two ends. This CDR3 is built from 13 residues. The CDR3 sequence is CASSIALSYEQYF. As DNA, the CDR3 is TGTGCCAGTAGTATAGCACTTTCCTACGAGCAGTACTTC.

The chain joins TRBV7-9 to TRBJ2-7; a weak D match, TRBD1 (6 bases). Germline CDR1 reads SEHNR; CDR2 reads FQNEAQ (reference sequence). There are 14 residues in the CDR3. The germline V and J ends were trimmed by 5 bases and 6 bases, with 17 bases remaining between them. CDR3 region: CASSPQGWRTEQYF. The CDR3 DNA reads as TGTGCCAGCAGCCCCCAGGGGTGGAGGACCGAGCAGTACTTC.

This chain links TRBV30 with TRBJ2-1, with TRBD2 matching 14 bases. V was clipped by 3 bases and J by 10 bases; unmatched bases: 8. This CDR3 is 15 amino acids long. Germline CDR1 and CDR2: GTSNPN and SVGIG (reference sequence). The CDR3, as DNA: TGTGCCTGGAGCCCCGGGACTAGCGGGGGATTGGAGCAGTTCTTC. Translating gives CAWSPGTSGGLEQFF.